The present T cell receptor beta chain was sequenced within a study of T cells after yellow fever vaccination. Many counts were recorded for this clonotype. Its antigen is still unknown. Overall study results and limits: A weaker secondary response peaked on day 5, the primary on day 15. After the booster, approximately 96% of CD4 and 88% of CD8 primary-response clones were re-detected.

Conversion of TCR transcripts into cDNA relied on 5'RACE template switching, which added a universal primer site and UMIs. Each CDR3 protein gets one entry after TCRdb re-called the 5' RACE reads with MiXCR. In the table there are nearly 350,000 distinct CDR3 sequences, less than 9.5% of which are singletons. Sequencing was performed on PBMCs, taken 35 to 50 days after the first yellow fever vaccination. This receptor was identified in a man between 18 and 35 years old who received the YFV17D yellow fever vaccine.

CDR3 sequence: CASSYFRVLRPGANVLTF. The CDR3 coding sequence is TGTGCCAGCAGTTACTTCAGGGTGCTGAGGCCTGGGGCCAACGTCCTGACTTTC. V gene TRBV6-2 or TRBV6-3 combines with J gene TRBJ2-6, with D possibly matching TRBD1 (5 bases). Germline CDR1 and CDR2: MNHEY and SVGEGT. The CDR3 totals 18 residues. Trimming stripped 1 base from V and 2 bases from J, with 15 bases between.